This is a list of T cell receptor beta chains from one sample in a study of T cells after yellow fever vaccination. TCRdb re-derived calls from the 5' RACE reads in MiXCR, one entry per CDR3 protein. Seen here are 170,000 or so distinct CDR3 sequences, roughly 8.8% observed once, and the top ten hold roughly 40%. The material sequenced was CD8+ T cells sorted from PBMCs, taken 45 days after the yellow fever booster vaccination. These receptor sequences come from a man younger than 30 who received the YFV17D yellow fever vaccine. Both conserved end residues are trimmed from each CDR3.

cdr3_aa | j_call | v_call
ASSEALRGRSLH | TRBJ1-6 | TRBV2
ASSAYTFEGSTDTQY | TRBJ2-3 | TRBV7-9
ASTPGRGQPQH | TRBJ1-5 | TRBV28
ASSPTSGVDDTQY | TRBJ2-3 | TRBV11-2
ASSFRYWVGTGGNEQF | TRBJ2-1 | TRBV5-6
ASSLAPGGRANEKLF | TRBJ1-4 | TRBV5-1
ASTLGGRSEQY | TRBJ2-7 | TRBV12-3/TRBV12-4
ASSQEGAGEAF | TRBJ1-1 | TRBV4-2
ASSDRVTSTDTQY | TRBJ2-3 | TRBV5-1
ASSPRSASRIETQY | TRBJ2-5 | TRBV7-9
ASSEMAGNEQF | TRBJ2-1 | TRBV6-1
SATDKAYEQY | TRBJ2-7 | TRBV20-1
ASSSDYPDTQY | TRBJ2-3 | TRBV27
ASSSLGGRYTEAF | TRBJ1-1 | TRBV12-3/TRBV12-4